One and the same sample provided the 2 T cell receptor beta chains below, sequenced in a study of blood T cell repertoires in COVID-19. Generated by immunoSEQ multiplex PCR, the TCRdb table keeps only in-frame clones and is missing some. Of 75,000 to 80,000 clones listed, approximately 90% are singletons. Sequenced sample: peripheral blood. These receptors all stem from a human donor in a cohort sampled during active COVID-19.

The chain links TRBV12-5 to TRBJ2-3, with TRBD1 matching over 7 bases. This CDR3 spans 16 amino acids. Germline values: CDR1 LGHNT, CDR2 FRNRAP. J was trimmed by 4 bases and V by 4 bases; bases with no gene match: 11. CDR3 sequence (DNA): TGTGCTAGTGGTTGGGATCCGGGACAGACTCCAGATACGCAGTATTTT. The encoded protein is CASGWDPGQTPDTQYF.

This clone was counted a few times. Here the CDR3 reads CASSQALWTGSYNEQFF. The CDR3 DNA is TGTGCCAGCAGCCAAGCCCTATGGACAGGGTCCTACAATGAGCAGTTCTTC. The chain recombines TRBV4-2 with TRBJ2-1; TRBD1 aligns across 8 bases. From germline, CDR1 is LGHNA and CDR2 YNFKEQ. V trimming: 1 base; J trimming: 1 base; junction bases outside the gene matches: 6. The CDR3 is 17 residues long.